This entry lists 15 T cell receptor beta chains sequenced from one sample in a study of T cells after yellow fever vaccination. TCRdb redid the calling of the 5' RACE reads with MiXCR, one entry per CDR3 protein. Of 230,000 or so distinct CDR3 sequences listed, over 6.5% were seen once; the top ten hold roughly 1%. Sequences were derived from CD4+ T cells sorted from PBMCs, sampled on the day of the yellow fever booster vaccination. Receptor source: a man in his thirties or forties who received the YFV17D yellow fever vaccine.

This clonotype has ten or more counts. The V and J genes are TRBV18 and TRBJ2-1; 7 bases match TRBD2. The CDR3 is 19 residues long. The J segment lost 0 bases and the V segment lost 2 bases, leaving 13 bases of the junction unmatched. Germline V gene data show CDR1 as KGHSH and CDR2 as LQKENI. The CDR3 here is CASSPMMSWSSGSYNEQFF. In nucleotides, the CDR3 is TGTGCCAGCTCACCAATGATGTCCTGGTCTAGCGGCTCCTACAATGAGCAGTTCTTC. Drawing the rest from reference TRBV18 and TRBJ2-1, the complete variable domain is NAGVMQNPRHLVRRRGQEARLRCSPMKGHSHVYWYRQLPEEGLKFMVYLQKENIIDESGMPKERFSAEFPKEGPSILRIQQVVRGDSAAYFCASSPMMSWSSGSYNEQFFGPGTRLTVL.

In this sample, this clonotype turned up many times. This rearrangement joins TRBV5-1 to TRBJ2-2; TRBD2 agrees at 11 bases. CDR1 is SGHRS and CDR2 is YFSETQ in the germline V gene. The CDR3 contains 15 residues. The trim removed 4 bases at V and 5 bases at J, leaving 4 bases unmatched. CDR3 loop: CASSPGLAETGELFF. The CDR3 DNA reads as TGCGCCAGCAGCCCGGGACTAGCGGAAACCGGGGAGCTGTTTTTT.

This clonotype was seen only a few times. This sequence joins TRBV28 and TRBJ2-1, with 7 bases lining up with TRBD2. This CDR3 region has 11 residues. The germline V gene encodes CDR1 MDHEN and CDR2 SYDVKM. The DNA for the CDR3 is TGTGTGTCTAGCGGCTACAATGAGCAGTTCTTC. This gives the protein CVSSGYNEQFF. The whole variable domain, remainder taken from reference TRBV28 and TRBJ2-1, is DVKVTQSSRYLVKRTGEKVFLECVQDMDHENMFWYRQDPGLGLRLIYFSYDVKMKEKGDIPEGYSVSREKKERFSLILESASTNQTSMYLCVSSGYNEQFFGPGTRLTVL.

There are a few counts of this clonotype. The V call is TRBV9, the J call TRBJ2-2, with 7 bases lining up with TRBD2. CDR3 size: 16 residues. J gave up 6 bases and V 4 bases, and 12 bases lay outside the gene matches. Germline V gene data show CDR1 as SGDLS and CDR2 as YYNGEE. In DNA, the CDR3 is TGTGCCAGCAGCTCCCGTGGGCGGGAGTTCGCCGGGGAGCTGTTTTTT. Protein sequence: CASSSRGREFAGELFF.

This clonotype was recorded at least ten times. The J gene is TRBJ2-1, the V gene TRBV9; D not resolved. The CDR3 has 16 residues. Germline V lookup: CDR1 SGDLS, CDR2 YYNGEE. Trimming took off 0 bases at V and 2 bases at J, with 12 bases between the two ends. Written as DNA, the CDR3 is TGTGCCAGCAGCGTAGGGTTGGCAGCCGCCTACAATGAGCAGTTCTTC. It is translated as CASSVGLAAAYNEQFF.

The J gene is TRBJ2-5, the V gene TRBV20-1; 12 nucleotides match TRBD2. Germline V gives CDR1 DFQATT, CDR2 SNEGSKA (reference sequence). Trimming removed 3 bases from V and 10 bases from J; junction bases left unmatched: 12. The CDR3 extends over 15 amino acids. The CDR3 loop is CSASLAGGDWVNQYF. In DNA, the CDR3 is TGCAGTGCTAGTCTAGCGGGAGGGGATTGGGTGAACCAGTACTTC.

This clonotype was counted ten times or more. This chain joins TRBV12-3 or TRBV12-4 and TRBJ1-1; 11 nucleotides align to TRBD1. Trimming at V came to 6 bases and at J to 1 base, leaving 19 bases not matched to a gene. The CDR3 extends over 20 amino acids. For the CDR3, the DNA is TGTGCCAGCAGACCTACTGCGGACAGGGGGCCACAATCTTGGAACACTGAAGCTTTCTTT. Translated, it gives CASRPTADRGPQSWNTEAFF.

V gene TRBV5-5 combines with J gene TRBJ2-1, with 8 bases that match TRBD1. The germline gives CDR1 SGHKS, CDR2 YYEKEE (reference sequence). CDR3 size: 17 residues. Germline trimming cut 3 bases from V and 5 bases from J; bases unmatched to any gene: 13. This CDR3 is CASSSRLTGVGDNEQFF. For the CDR3, the DNA is TGTGCCAGCAGCTCAAGATTGACAGGGGTCGGGGACAATGAGCAGTTCTTC.

This clonotype was recorded many times. This chain joins TRBV5-1 and TRBJ2-2; a weak D match, TRBD2 (6 bases). CDR1 and CDR2 (germline): SGHRS, YFSETQ. CDR3 size: 13 residues. The V end was cut by 6 bases, the J end by 5 bases, with 11 bases between. Written as DNA, the CDR3 is TGCGCCAGCAATCTGGAGGGTACCGGGGAGCTGTTTTTT. It translates to CASNLEGTGELFF.

The J gene is TRBJ2-5, the V gene TRBV5-4; no definite D call. Trimming cost V 0 bases and J 5 bases, with 8 bases left between them. Germline loops: CDR1 SGHNT, CDR2 YYREEE (reference sequence). The CDR3 spans 13 residues. The CDR3 loop is CASSLVRDETQYF. The CDR3 DNA reads TGTGCCAGCAGCTTGGTCCGAGATGAGACCCAGTACTTC.

This clonotype came up many times. This chain links TRBV9 with TRBJ2-2, with a weak D call TRBD2 (6 bases). This CDR3 has 15 residues. Deletions cut 3 bases from V and 4 bases from J, with 13 bases between. The germline CDR1 and CDR2 sequences are SGDLS and YYNGEE. CDR3 in DNA: TGTGCCAGCAGCGCAGGACTAATCGGCACCGGGGAGCTGTTTTTT. This gives the protein CASSAGLIGTGELFF. The full variable domain, completed using reference TRBV9 and TRBJ2-2, is DSGVTQTPKHLITATGQRVTLRCSPRSGDLSVYWYQQSLDQGLQFLIQYYNGEERAKGNILERFSAQQFPDLHSELNLSSLELGDSALYFCASSAGLIGTGELFFGEGSRLTVL.

The table lists this clonotype with many counts. The V and J genes are TRBV7-8 and TRBJ1-1; possible D gene TRBD1, 5 bases. The germline CDR1 and CDR2 sequences are SGHVS and FQNEAQ. This CDR3 contains 13 residues. Trimming pared 5 bases from V and 8 bases from J, leaving 15 bases between. The CDR3 DNA follows: TGTGCCAGCAGCCACGGGACTCGAGTGGAAGCTTTCTTT. This encodes CASSHGTRVEAFF.

This chain links TRBV7-2 with TRBJ2-1; D gene unclear. The CDR3 totals 12 residues. Germline V CDR1 and CDR2: SGHTA, FQGNSA. Trimming removed 4 bases at V and 9 bases at J, with 10 bases between. CDR3: CASSSLTAEQFF. CDR3 DNA: TGTGCCAGCAGCTCCTTGACCGCTGAGCAGTTCTTC.

This clonotype was picked up a small number of times. This CDR3 is CATSDPTPGWSEQFF. The CDR3 coding sequence is TGTGCCACCAGTGATCCGACCCCCGGGTGGAGTGAGCAGTTCTTC. The chain links TRBV24-1 to TRBJ2-1; no clear D gene. This CDR3 has 15 residues. V lost 3 bases, J lost 9 bases, and 17 bases lay in between. In germline, CDR1 is KGHDR, CDR2 SFDVKD.

This clonotype was detected only a few times. The chain carries TRBV6-5 and TRBJ1-1; D is undetermined. Trimming removed 8 bases from V and 12 bases from J, with 16 bases in between. The CDR3 runs 11 residues. Germline V gene data show CDR1 as MNHEY and CDR2 as SVGAGI. In DNA form, the CDR3 reads TGTGCCAGCTTCGGAGACCCCCTCACTTTCTTT. Protein sequence: CASFGDPLTFF.